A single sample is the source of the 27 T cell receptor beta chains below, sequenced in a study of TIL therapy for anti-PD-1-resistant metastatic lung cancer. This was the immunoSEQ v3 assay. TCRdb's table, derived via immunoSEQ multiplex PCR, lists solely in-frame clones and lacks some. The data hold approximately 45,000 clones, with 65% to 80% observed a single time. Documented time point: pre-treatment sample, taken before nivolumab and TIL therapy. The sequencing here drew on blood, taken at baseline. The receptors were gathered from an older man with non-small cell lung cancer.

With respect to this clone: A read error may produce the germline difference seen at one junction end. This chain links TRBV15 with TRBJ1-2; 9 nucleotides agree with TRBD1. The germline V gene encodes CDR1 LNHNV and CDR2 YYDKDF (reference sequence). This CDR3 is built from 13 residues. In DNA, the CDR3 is TGTGCCACAAGCACAGGGGGCGCGAATGGCTACACCTTC. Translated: CATSTGGANGYTF.

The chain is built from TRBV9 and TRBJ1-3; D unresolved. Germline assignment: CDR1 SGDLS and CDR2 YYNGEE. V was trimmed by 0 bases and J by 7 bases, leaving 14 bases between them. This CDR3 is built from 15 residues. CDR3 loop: CASSVVANSVNTIYF. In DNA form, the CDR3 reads TGTGCCAGCAGCGTAGTGGCAAACTCAGTCAACACCATATATTTT.

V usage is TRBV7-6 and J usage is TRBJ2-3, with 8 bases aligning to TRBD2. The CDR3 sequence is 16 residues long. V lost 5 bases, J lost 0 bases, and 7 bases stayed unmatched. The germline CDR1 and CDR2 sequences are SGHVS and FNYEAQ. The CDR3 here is CASSPSGSHSTDTQYF. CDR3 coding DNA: TGTGCCAGCAGCCCGAGCGGGAGTCACAGCACAGATACGCAGTATTTT.

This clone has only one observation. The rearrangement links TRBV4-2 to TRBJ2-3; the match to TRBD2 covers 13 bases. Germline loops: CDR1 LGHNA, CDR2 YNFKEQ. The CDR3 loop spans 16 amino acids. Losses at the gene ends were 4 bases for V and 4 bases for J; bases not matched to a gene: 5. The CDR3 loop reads CASSPRTSGSADTQYF. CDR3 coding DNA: TGTGCCAGCAGCCCCCGGACTAGCGGGAGCGCAGATACGCAGTATTTT.

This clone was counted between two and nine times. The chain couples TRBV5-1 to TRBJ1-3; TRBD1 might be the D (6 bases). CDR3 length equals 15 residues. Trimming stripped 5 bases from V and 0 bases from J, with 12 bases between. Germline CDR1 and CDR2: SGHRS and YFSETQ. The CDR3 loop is CASRTRTDSGNTIYF. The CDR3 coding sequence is TGCGCCAGCAGAACTCGGACAGACTCTGGAAACACCATATATTTT.

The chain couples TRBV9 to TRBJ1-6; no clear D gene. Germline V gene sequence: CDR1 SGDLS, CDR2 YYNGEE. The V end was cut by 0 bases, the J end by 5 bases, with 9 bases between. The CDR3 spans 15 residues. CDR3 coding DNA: TGTGCCAGCAGCGTAGGCAGTACCGATAATTCACCCCTCCACTTT. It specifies CASSVGSTDNSPLHF.

For the CDR3, the DNA is TGTGCCAGCAGTTTAGCGGGACTAGGAATTAGCACAGATACGCAGTATTTT. It yields the protein CASSLAGLGISTDTQYF. This rearrangement joins TRBV27 to TRBJ2-3; TRBD2 aligns across 8 bases. CDR1 and CDR2 (germline): MNHEY, SMNVEV (reference sequence). The V segment lost 2 bases and the J segment 0 bases; nucleotides outside the gene matches: 7. This CDR3 is 17 amino acids long.

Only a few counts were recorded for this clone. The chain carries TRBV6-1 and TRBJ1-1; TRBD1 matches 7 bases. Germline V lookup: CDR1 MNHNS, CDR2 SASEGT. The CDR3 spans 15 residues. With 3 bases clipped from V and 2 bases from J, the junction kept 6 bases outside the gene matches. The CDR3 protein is CASSDPGQLNTEAFF. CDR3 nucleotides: TGTGCCAGCAGTGACCCGGGACAGCTTAACACTGAAGCTTTCTTT.

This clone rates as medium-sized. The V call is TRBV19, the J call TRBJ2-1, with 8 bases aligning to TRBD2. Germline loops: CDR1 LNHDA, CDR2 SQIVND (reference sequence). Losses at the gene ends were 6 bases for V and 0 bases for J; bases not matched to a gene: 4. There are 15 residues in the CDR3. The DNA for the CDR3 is TGTGCCAGTAGCAGTACTAGCGGCTCCTACAATGAGCAGTTCTTC. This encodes CASSSTSGSYNEQFF.

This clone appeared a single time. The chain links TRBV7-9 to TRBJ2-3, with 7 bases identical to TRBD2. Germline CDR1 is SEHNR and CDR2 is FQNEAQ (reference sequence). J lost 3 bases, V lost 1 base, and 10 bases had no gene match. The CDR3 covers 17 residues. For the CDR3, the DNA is TGTGCCAGCAGCTTAGAGAGGAGTAGCGGGTATACAGATACGCAGTATTTT. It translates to CASSLERSSGYTDTQYF.

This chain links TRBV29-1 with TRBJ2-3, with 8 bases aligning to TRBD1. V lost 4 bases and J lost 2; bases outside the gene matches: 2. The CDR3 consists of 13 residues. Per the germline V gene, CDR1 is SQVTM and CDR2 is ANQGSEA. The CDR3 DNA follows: TGCAGCGTTGCAGGGGGCCCCACAGATACGCAGTATTTT. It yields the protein CSVAGGPTDTQYF.

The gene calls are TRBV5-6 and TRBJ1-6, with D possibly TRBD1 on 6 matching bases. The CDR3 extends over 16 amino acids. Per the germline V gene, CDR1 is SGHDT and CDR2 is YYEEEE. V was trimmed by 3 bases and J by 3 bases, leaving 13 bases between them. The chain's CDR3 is CASSSEGTFYNSPLHF. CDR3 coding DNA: TGTGCCAGCAGCTCGGAGGGGACATTCTATAATTCACCCCTCCACTTT.

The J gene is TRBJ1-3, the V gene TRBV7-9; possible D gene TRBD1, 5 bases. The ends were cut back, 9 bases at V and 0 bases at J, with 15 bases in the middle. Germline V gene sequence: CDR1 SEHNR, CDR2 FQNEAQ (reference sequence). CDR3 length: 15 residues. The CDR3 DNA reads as TGTGCCAGAGCTGGGACCGCGAGCTCTGGAAACACCATATATTTT. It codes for CARAGTASSGNTIYF.

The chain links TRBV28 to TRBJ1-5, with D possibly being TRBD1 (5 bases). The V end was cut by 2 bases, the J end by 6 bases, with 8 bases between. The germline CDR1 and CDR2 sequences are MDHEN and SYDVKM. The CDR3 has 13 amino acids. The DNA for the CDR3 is TGTGCCAGCAGTTTAGAGGGGCCTCAGCCCCAGCATTTT. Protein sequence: CASSLEGPQPQHF.

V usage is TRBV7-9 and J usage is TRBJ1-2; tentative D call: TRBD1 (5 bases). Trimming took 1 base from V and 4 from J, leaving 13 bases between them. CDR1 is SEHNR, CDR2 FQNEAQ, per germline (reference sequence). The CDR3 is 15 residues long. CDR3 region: CASSLGGALGYGYTF. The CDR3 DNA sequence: TGTGCCAGCAGCTTAGGAGGGGCTCTGGGCTATGGCTACACCTTC.

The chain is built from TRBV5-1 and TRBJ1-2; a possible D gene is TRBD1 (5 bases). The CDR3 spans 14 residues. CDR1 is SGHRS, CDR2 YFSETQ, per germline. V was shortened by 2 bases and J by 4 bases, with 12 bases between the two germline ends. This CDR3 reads CASSFPGTRYGYTF. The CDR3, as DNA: TGCGCCAGCAGCTTTCCCGGGACTCGCTATGGCTACACCTTC.

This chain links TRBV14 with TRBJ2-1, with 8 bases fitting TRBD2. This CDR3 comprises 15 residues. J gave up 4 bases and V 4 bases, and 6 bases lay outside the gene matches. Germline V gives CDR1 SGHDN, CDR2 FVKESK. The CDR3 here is CASSPGLAWYNEQFF. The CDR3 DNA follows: TGTGCCAGCAGCCCAGGACTAGCATGGTACAATGAGCAGTTCTTC.

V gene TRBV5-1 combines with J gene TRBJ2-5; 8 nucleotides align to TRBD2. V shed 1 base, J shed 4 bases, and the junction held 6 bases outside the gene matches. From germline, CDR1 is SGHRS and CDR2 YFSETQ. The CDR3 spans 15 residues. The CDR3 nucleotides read TGCGCCAGCAGCTTGAACGGGAGGGCGGGAGAGACCCAGTACTTC. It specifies CASSLNGRAGETQYF.

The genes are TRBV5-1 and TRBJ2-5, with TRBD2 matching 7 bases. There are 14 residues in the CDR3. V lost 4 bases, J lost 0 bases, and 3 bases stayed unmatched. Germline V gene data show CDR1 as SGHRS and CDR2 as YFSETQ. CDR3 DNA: TGCGCCAGCAGCCCACGGGGGGACCAAGAGACCCAGTACTTC. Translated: CASSPRGDQETQYF.

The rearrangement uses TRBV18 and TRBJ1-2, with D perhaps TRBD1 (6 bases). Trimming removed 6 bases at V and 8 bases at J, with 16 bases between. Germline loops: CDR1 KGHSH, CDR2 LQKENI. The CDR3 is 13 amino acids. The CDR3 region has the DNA TGTGCCAGCTCCCACGAGGACAGCTGGGGCTACACCTTC. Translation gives CASSHEDSWGYTF.

The chain's CDR3 is CASSRRTGGERGIYEQYF. CDR3 DNA: TGTGCCAGCAGCCGTCGGACAGGGGGGGAACGCGGGATCTACGAGCAGTACTTC. This sequence joins TRBV7-9 and TRBJ2-7, with 10 bases aligning to TRBD1. The germline CDR1 and CDR2 sequences are SEHNR and FQNEAQ (reference sequence). The CDR3 runs to 18 residues. V trimming: 5 bases; J trimming: 3 bases; junction bases outside the gene matches: 16. The full variable domain, rest sourced from reference TRBV7-9 and TRBJ2-7, is DTGVSQNPRHKITKRGQNVTFRCDPISEHNRLYWYRQTLGQGPEFLTYFQNEAQLEKSRLLSDRFSAERPKGSFSTLEIQRTEQGDSAMYLCASSRRTGGERGIYEQYFGPGTRLTVT.

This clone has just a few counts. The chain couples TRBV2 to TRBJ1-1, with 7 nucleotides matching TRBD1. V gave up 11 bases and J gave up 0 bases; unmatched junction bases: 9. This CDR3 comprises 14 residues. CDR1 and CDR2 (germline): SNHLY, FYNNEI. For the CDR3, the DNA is TGTGCCGGAATAGTACAGGGGTTGAACACTGAAGCTTTCTTT. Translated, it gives CAGIVQGLNTEAFF.

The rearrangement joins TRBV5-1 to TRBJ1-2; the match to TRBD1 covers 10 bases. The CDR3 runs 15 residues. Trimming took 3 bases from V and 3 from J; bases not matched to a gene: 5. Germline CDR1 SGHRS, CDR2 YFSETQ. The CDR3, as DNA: TGCGCCAGCAGCTCAGGGACAGGGGAGGACTATGGCTACACCTTC. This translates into CASSSGTGEDYGYTF.

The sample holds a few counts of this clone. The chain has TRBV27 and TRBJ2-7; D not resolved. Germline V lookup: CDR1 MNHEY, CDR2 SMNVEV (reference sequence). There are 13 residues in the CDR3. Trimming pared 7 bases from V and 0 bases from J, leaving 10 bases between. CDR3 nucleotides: TGTGCCAGCACGTGGGTTATCTCCTACGAGCAGTACTTC. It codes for CASTWVISYEQYF.

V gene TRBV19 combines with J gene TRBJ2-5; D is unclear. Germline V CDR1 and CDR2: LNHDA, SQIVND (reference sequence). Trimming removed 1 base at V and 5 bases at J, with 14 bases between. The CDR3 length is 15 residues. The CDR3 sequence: CASSIAKTPRETQYF. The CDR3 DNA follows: TGTGCCAGTAGTATAGCAAAGACCCCGAGGGAGACCCAGTACTTC.

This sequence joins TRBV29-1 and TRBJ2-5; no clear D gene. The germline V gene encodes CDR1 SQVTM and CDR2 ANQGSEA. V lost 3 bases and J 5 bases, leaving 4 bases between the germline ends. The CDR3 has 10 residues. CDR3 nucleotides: TGCAGCGTTGAGTTGGAGACCCAGTACTTC. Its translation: CSVELETQYF.

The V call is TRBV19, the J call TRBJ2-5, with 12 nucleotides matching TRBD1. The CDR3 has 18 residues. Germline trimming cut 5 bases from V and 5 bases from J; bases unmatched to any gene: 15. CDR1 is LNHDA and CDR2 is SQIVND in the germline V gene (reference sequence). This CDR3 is CASSLRNPGQGARETQYF. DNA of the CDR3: TGTGCCAGTAGTTTACGGAATCCGGGACAGGGGGCGCGGGAGACCCAGTACTTC.